The 25 T cell receptor beta chains given below trace back to one sample, sequenced in a study of patients and donors after allogeneic stem cell transplantation (dated by TCRdb to between 2020 and 2021). Libraries were prepared through RT-PCR. The sample was run on a NextSeq 550. TCRdb itself trimmed the public reads at Q25 with fastp, ran MiXCR and retained productive beta chains. Identical CDR3 protein sequences are pooled into one entry, listed with their most common genes and DNA. A total of some 960,000 distinct CDR3 sequences appear in this sample, more than 15% of them only once. The top ten hold about 6% of the sample. Sequenced: blood, either unsorted or a sorted T cell fraction (not recorded which). The receptors derive from a human donor who was either an allogeneic HSCT recipient or a stem cell or donor lymphocyte infusion donor (not recorded which). It is not recorded whose cells these are; they may come from a transplant donor.

V and J are TRBV6-1 and TRBJ1-6; 7 bases map to TRBD1. V lost 6 bases and J lost 7; bases outside the gene matches: 6. This CDR3 contains 14 residues. The germline V gene encodes CDR1 MNHNS and CDR2 SASEGT. In DNA form, the CDR3 reads TGTGCCAGCAGAGAACAGGGGTTGAATTCACCCCTCCACTTT. This translates into CASREQGLNSPLHF.

The chain joins TRBV3-1 to TRBJ2-2; TRBD2 is a possible D gene (5 bases). The CDR3 has 16 amino acids. V lost 0 bases, J lost 2 bases, and 10 bases lay in between. Germline V gene data show CDR1 as LGHDT and CDR2 as YNNKEL (reference sequence). DNA for the CDR3: TGTGCCAGCAGCCAAGATGGAGGACTCAACACCGGGGAGCTGTTTTTT. This codes for CASSQDGGLNTGELFF.

This clonotype showed up many times. V is TRBV12-3 or TRBV12-4 and J is TRBJ2-3; no firm D call. V lost 1 base to trimming and J lost 11 bases, with 13 bases between them. The CDR3 runs to 13 residues. The CDR3 spells CASSLGLKGKQYF. Here the CDR3 DNA reads TGTGCCAGCAGTTTAGGCCTTAAAGGCAAGCAGTATTTT.

This clonotype appeared a single time. The chain links TRBV7-8 to TRBJ2-7; D might be TRBD1 or TRBD2, each matching 5 bases. The CDR3 is made up of 17 amino acids. Trimming removed 0 bases at V and 0 bases at J, with 15 bases between. Per the germline V gene, CDR1 is SGHVS and CDR2 is FQNEAQ. The CDR3 is CASSLATTGVSSYEQYF. The CDR3 bases are TGTGCCAGCAGCTTAGCGACTACAGGCGTTAGCTCCTACGAGCAGTACTTC.

The table lists this clonotype with many counts. This chain uses TRBV6-5 with TRBJ1-1; perhaps TRBD1 as D (5 bases). This CDR3 comprises 15 residues. The V end was cut by 4 bases, the J end by 0 bases, with 12 bases between. Germline V gives CDR1 MNHEY, CDR2 SVGAGI. CDR3 region: CASSLGTAMNTEAFF. The DNA of the CDR3 is TGTGCCAGCAGTTTAGGGACGGCCATGAACACTGAAGCTTTCTTT.

This rearrangement joins TRBV18 to TRBJ1-5, with a weak D call TRBD1 (5 bases). This CDR3 has 14 residues. Germline CDR1 reads KGHSH; CDR2 reads LQKENI. V was trimmed by 2 bases and J by 7 bases, leaving 12 bases between them. The CDR3 region is CASSPDGRVQPQHF. CDR3 in DNA: TGTGCCAGCTCACCAGACGGCAGGGTCCAGCCCCAGCATTTT.

V and J are TRBV18 and TRBJ2-5; possible D gene TRBD1, 5 bases. The CDR3 has 15 residues. CDR1 is KGHSH, CDR2 LQKENI, per germline. Trimming shortened V by 0 bases and J by 1 base, and 9 bases separated the two germline ends. The CDR3 region has the DNA TGTGCCAGCTCACCACCCTGGACACTCCAAGAGACCCAGTACTTC. Translated: CASSPPWTLQETQYF.

This clonotype was found a few times. The chain employs TRBV9 and TRBJ2-1, with D tentatively TRBD1 (6 bases). Trimming stripped 0 bases from V and 4 bases from J, with 11 bases between. This CDR3 contains 15 residues. Germline assignment: CDR1 SGDLS and CDR2 YYNGEE. CDR3 region: CASSVVGTSYNEQFF. DNA of the CDR3: TGTGCCAGCAGCGTAGTGGGGACATCTTACAATGAGCAGTTCTTC.

This clonotype was seen more than once but under ten times. The CDR3 is CASSLYDSGGYNEQFF. CDR3 nucleotides: TGTGCCAGCAGTTTGTATGATAGCGGGGGGTACAATGAGCAGTTCTTC. V and J are TRBV7-3 and TRBJ2-1; TRBD2 agrees at 10 bases. CDR1 is SGHTA and CDR2 is FQGTGA in the germline V gene. V shed 6 bases, J shed 4 bases, and the junction held 9 bases outside the gene matches. This CDR3 is 16 amino acids long.

This clonotype was seen at least ten times. This CDR3 is CASSLGGTRGNSPLHF. In DNA, the CDR3 is TGTGCCAGCAGTTTAGGAGGGACAAGGGGGAATTCACCCCTCCACTTT. V and J are TRBV12-3 or TRBV12-4 and TRBJ1-6, with D possibly being TRBD1 (6 bases). The CDR3 has 16 residues. Trimming stripped 1 base from V and 7 bases from J, with 14 bases between.

The chain employs TRBV5-8 and TRBJ2-1; D unclear. The CDR3 is made up of 15 amino acids. V was pared by 4 bases and J by 1 base, with 12 bases between. CDR1 is SGHTS, CDR2 YDEGEE, per germline. In nucleotides, the CDR3 is TGTGCCAGCAGCGCCGTGTGGGTGTCCTACAATGAGCAGTTCTTC. As protein: CASSAVWVSYNEQFF.

In this sample, this clonotype turned up a few times. The rearrangement joins TRBV6-1 to TRBJ1-2, with TRBD1 matching over 7 bases. The germline V gene has CDR1 MNHNS and CDR2 SASEGT. Trimming cost V 6 bases and J 4 bases; bases outside gene matches: 8. This CDR3 has 14 residues. CDR3 residues: CASSPRGPLYGYTF. The CDR3, as DNA: TGTGCCAGCAGCCCAAGGGGGCCCCTCTATGGCTACACCTTC.

Ten or more counts support this clonotype. In DNA, the CDR3 is TGTGCCAGCAGTTACGACTGGAATGAGCAGTTCTTC. This gives the protein CASSYDWNEQFF. This chain links TRBV12-3 or TRBV12-4 with TRBJ2-1; D uncertain. The CDR3 totals 12 residues. Trimming cost V 4 bases and J 7 bases, with 8 bases left between them.

The V and J genes are TRBV12-3 or TRBV12-4 and TRBJ2-7; D could derive from TRBD1 or TRBD2 (6 bases each). Between the trimmed V and J ends, which lost 1 base and 4 bases, there was a span of 17 bases. This CDR3 has 16 residues. CDR3 sequence reads: CASSLGAGRGGYEQYF. As DNA, the CDR3 is TGTGCCAGCAGTTTAGGGGCTGGGAGAGGGGGGTACGAGCAGTACTTC.

This clonotype was detected many times. The CDR3: CASRNTGPGGYTF. CDR3 bases: TGTGCCAGCAGAAATACGGGGCCCGGTGGCTACACCTTC. The chain joins TRBV12-3 or TRBV12-4 to TRBJ1-2, with a tentative D call TRBD1 (5 bases). V shed 6 bases and J shed 7 bases, with 15 bases lying between them. The CDR3 is 13 residues long.

This chain links TRBV5-1 with TRBJ1-3, with D hard to call. Germline CDR1 SGHRS, CDR2 YFSETQ. This CDR3 spans 14 amino acids. The V end was cut by 3 bases, the J end by 4 bases, with 11 bases between. For the CDR3, the DNA is TGCGCCAGCAGCTGGGAGGGTCCGGGAAACACCATATATTTT. This encodes CASSWEGPGNTIYF.

The J gene is TRBJ1-3, the V gene TRBV3-1; TRBD1 might be the D (5 bases). The CDR3 runs to 12 residues. Germline V gene data show CDR1 as LGHDT and CDR2 as YNNKEL (reference sequence). Between the trimmed V and J ends, which lost 10 bases and 3 bases, there was a span of 10 bases. DNA for the CDR3: TGTGCCACAGGGTCGGATGGAAACACCATATATTTT. It codes for CATGSDGNTIYF.

This clonotype occurred many times. This chain uses TRBV10-3 with TRBJ1-2; the match to TRBD1 covers 8 bases. Trimming at V came to 10 bases and at J to 3 bases, leaving 7 bases not matched to a gene. Germline CDR1 reads ENHRY; CDR2 reads SYGVKD. This CDR3 comprises 13 residues. CDR3 protein: CATRTGSYYGYTF. Here the CDR3 DNA reads TGTGCCACCCGGACAGGGAGTTACTATGGCTACACCTTC.

The chain is built from TRBV19 and TRBJ2-1; TRBD2 aligns across 9 bases. CDR1 is LNHDA, CDR2 SQIVND, per germline (reference sequence). This CDR3 has 14 residues. V lost 4 bases to trimming and J lost 7 bases; unmatched junction nucleotides: 5. Here the CDR3 DNA reads TGTGCCAGTAGTAGCGGGAGGGCCTGGAATGAGCAGTTCTTC. It yields the protein CASSSGRAWNEQFF. Together with reference TRBV19 and TRBJ2-1, the CDR3 gives the full variable domain: DGGITQSPKYLFRKEGQNVTLSCEQNLNHDAMYWYRQDPGQGLRLIYYSQIVNDFQKGDIAEGYSVSREKKESFPLTVTSAQKNPTAFYLCASSSGRAWNEQFFGPGTRLTVL.

The table lists this clonotype with a few counts. The chain has TRBV4-2 and TRBJ1-1; possible D gene TRBD1, 5 bases. CDR1 LGHNA and CDR2 YNFKEQ come from the germline V gene. Between the trimmed V and J ends, which lost 1 base and 5 bases, there was a span of 11 bases. The CDR3 is 14 residues long. The CDR3 DNA follows: TGTGCCAGCAGCCAAGTCGACGGGGGGACTGAAGCTTTCTTT. Translated: CASSQVDGGTEAFF.

The chain couples TRBV20-1 to TRBJ2-1; 9 bases align to TRBD1. J gave up 6 bases and V 5 bases, and 8 bases lay outside the gene matches. The germline V gene encodes CDR1 DFQATT and CDR2 SNEGSKA (reference sequence). The CDR3 runs 14 residues. CDR3 in amino acids: CSAQNRDRVNEQFF. The CDR3 bases are TGCAGTGCTCAAAACCGGGACAGGGTCAATGAGCAGTTCTTC.

V gene TRBV28 combines with J gene TRBJ1-3; D is possibly TRBD1 (5 bases). Germline V gives CDR1 MDHEN, CDR2 SYDVKM. Trimming left V 7 bases short and J 4 bases short, with 14 bases between. The CDR3 length is 14 residues. In DNA, the CDR3 is TGTGCCAGCACCCCCCCGGGACCAGGAAACACCATATATTTT. Its translation: CASTPPGPGNTIYF.

The chain is built from TRBV7-2 and TRBJ1-2; TRBD1 is a possible D gene (6 bases). V was cut by 5 bases and J by 8 bases, with 18 bases left in between. The germline V gene encodes CDR1 SGHTA and CDR2 FQGNSA. This CDR3 comprises 14 residues. The CDR3 nucleotides read TGTGCCAGCAGCCTCCGCTCGGGGGGCGGCGGCTACACCTTC. Amino acid sequence: CASSLRSGGGGYTF.

The chain joins TRBV2 to TRBJ1-2, with unresolved D. The CDR3 loop spans 12 amino acids. V was clipped by 5 bases and J by 1 base, with 5 bases between them. Germline V gives CDR1 SNHLY, CDR2 FYNNEI. The CDR3 DNA follows: TGTGCCAGCAGTCCTTTTAACTATGGCTACACCTTC. Translation: CASSPFNYGYTF.

This clonotype was observed a single time. The chain uses TRBV28 and TRBJ2-1; a possible D gene is TRBD2 (7 bases). This CDR3 has 15 residues. V shed 2 bases and J shed 8 bases, with 16 bases lying between them. The V gene's germline CDR1 is MDHEN and CDR2 SYDVKM. CDR3 loop: CASSLGGRGVDEQFF. The CDR3 nucleotides read TGTGCCAGCAGTTTAGGTGGGAGGGGGGTCGATGAGCAGTTCTTC. Full variable domain (outside the CDR3, taken from reference TRBV28 and TRBJ2-1): DVKVTQSSRYLVKRTGEKVFLECVQDMDHENMFWYRQDPGLGLRLIYFSYDVKMKEKGDIPEGYSVSREKKERFSLILESASTNQTSMYLCASSLGGRGVDEQFFGPGTRLTVL.